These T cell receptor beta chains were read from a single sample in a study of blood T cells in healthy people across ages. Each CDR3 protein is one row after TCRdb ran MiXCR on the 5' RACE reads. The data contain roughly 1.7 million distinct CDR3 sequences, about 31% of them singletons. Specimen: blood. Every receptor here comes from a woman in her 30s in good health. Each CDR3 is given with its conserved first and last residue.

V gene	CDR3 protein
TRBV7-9	CASSWSGAGVREQYF
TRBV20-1	CSARDWAGRETQYF
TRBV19	CASRTAGVGYEQYF
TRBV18	CASSPFEIAETYNEQFF
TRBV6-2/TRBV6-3	CASSMSPMELFF
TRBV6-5	CASSIDDRASDGYTF
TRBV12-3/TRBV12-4	CASRSGVQPQHF
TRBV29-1	CSVEDRRGVQIKTLYF
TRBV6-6	CASSYSPVAGEQFF
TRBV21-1	CASSKGGGFYEKLFF
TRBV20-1	CSARDLGAGWQETQYF
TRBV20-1	CSARGLAEAIYNEQFF
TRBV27	CASSGRNQETQYF
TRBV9	CASSVDALAGAQGETQYF
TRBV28	CASGLQPQHF
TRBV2	CASRVRDTGVYEQYF
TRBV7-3	CASSQAGLSGNEQFF
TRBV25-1	CASSEGQGDYEQYF
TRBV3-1	CASSQVRGAQETRYF
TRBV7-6	CASRPTGQGYTGEPFF
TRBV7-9	CASTKARPTTHEQYF
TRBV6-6	CASTPDTAFYEQYF
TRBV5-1	CASSVSGGVSYEQYF
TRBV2	CASSGGWASGGLGNEQFF
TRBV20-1	CSARGGTQVADTQYF
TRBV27	CASSFHRGAGGYTF
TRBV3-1	CASSRDRGLIQETQYF
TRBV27	CASSLGARDIQYF
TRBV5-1	CASRDPPETQYF
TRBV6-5	CASSALGLNGYTF
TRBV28	CASSFQDFIYEQYF
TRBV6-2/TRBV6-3	CASRSGTSGSKAGELFF
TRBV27	CASSTGTGNYNEQFF
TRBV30	CAWSFIGETQYF
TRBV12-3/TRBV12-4	CASTAGTGYNEQFF
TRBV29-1	CSVEVIAGDPGSNTGELFF
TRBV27	CASPGCQSTFF
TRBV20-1	CSALQGDYQPQHF
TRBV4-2	CASSQEIGLNTEAFF
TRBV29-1	CSDDGGGLAEAFF
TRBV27	CASSNIAGEGTDTQYF
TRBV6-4	CAFLGGGIHQETQYF
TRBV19	CASSMKDSRGETQYF
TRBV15	CATSRVGTGGGDGYTF
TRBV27	CASSLEGGIYNEQFF
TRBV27	CASSLGARGRETQYF
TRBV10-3	CAISDSKETQYF